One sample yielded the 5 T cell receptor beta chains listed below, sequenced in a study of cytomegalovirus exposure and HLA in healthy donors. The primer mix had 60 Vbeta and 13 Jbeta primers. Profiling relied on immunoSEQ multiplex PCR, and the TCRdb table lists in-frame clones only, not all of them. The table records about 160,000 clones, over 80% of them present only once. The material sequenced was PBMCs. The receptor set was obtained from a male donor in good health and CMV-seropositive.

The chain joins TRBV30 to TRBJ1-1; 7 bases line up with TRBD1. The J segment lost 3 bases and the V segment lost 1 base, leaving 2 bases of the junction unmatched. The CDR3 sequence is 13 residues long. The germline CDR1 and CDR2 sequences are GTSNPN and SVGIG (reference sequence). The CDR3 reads CAWSDTGDTEAFF. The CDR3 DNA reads TGTGCCTGGAGTGATACAGGGGACACTGAAGCTTTCTTT.

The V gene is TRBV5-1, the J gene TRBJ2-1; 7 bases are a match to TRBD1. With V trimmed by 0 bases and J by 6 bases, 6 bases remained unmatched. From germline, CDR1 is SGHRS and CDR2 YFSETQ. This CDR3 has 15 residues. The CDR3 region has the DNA TGCGCCAGCAGCTTGGCAGGGGGTGAGGGCAATGAGCAGTTCTTC. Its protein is CASSLAGGEGNEQFF.

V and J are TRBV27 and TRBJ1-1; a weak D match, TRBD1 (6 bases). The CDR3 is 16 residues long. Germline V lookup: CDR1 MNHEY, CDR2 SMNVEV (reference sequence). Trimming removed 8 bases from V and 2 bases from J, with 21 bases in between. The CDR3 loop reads CASGESKGGRNTEAFF. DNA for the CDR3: TGTGCCAGCGGGGAATCAAAGGGGGGGCGTAACACTGAAGCTTTCTTT.

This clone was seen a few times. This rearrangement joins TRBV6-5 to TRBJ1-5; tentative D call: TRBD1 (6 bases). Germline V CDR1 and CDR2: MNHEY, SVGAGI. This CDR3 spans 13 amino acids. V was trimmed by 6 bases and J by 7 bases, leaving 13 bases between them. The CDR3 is CASRGEQGQPQHF. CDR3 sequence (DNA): TGTGCCAGCAGAGGAGAGCAGGGGCAGCCCCAGCATTTT.

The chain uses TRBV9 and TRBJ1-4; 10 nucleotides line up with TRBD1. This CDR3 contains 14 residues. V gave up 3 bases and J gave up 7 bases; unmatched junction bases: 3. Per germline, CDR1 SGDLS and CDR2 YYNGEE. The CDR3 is CASSEGQGTEKLFF. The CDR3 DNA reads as TGTGCCAGCAGCGAGGGACAGGGGACTGAAAAACTGTTTTTT.